The sample holds a few counts of the clone carrying this T cell receptor beta chain. Its antigen remains unidentified. The authors amplified TCR beta CDR3 by multiplex PCR with 32 V and 13 J primers. TCRdb reprocessed the multiplex PCR reads via MiXCR and lists one record per CDR3 protein. Among 21,000 or so distinct CDR3 sequences listed, approximately 30% were seen once. Bulk tumor genomic DNA served as template, at around 600 ng per sample. While surgery was under way, several biopsies spaced far apart were taken per primary tumor. Curative surgery was performed on patients who had untreated, newly diagnosed non-small cell lung cancer. These data come from a study of immune heterogeneity within non-small cell lung tumors. General study findings and limits: The study found high-frequency T-cell receptor beta clonotypes largely distinct between individual patients. The correlation between local T-cell clonality and local tumor mutational burden was positive, moderate in strength and statistically significant, with R about 0.35. Multiple tumor sites within a patient showed recurrence of identical dominant CDR3 beta clonotypes; site-unique high-frequency clones were present as well.

The sample was lung tumor tissue. This receptor was taken from a man aged 40-49 years with non-small cell lung cancer.

Here the CDR3 DNA reads TGTGCCAGCAGTTTATCGAGGTTCTTTGGGTTTACTGAAGCTTTCTTT. Translated, it gives CASSLSRFFGFTEAFF. The chain combines TRBV27 with TRBJ1-1; D ambiguous. CDR3 length: 16 residues. V was trimmed by 0 bases and J by 5 bases, leaving 16 bases between them. Germline CDR1 MNHEY, CDR2 SMNVEV (reference sequence).